This T cell receptor (beta chain) was recorded in a study of cytomegalovirus exposure and HLA in healthy donors. Findings and caveats of the study: For TCR beta chains, V- and J-gene trimming was later linked to a missense DCLRE1C variant. Donors were assumed by presence/absence analyses to have roughly uniform sequencing depth. CMV serostatus stood as the only immune exposure information on hand.

On this clone itself: Its target is not known.

In germline, CDR1 is MDHEN, CDR2 SYDVKM. Trimming removed 4 bases from V and 2 bases from J; junction bases left unmatched: 4. The CDR3 length is 16 residues. The PCR was carried out with 60 Vbeta primers and 13 Jbeta primers. Libraries were prepared by immunoSEQ multiplex PCR; TCRdb keeps only in-frame clonotypes and omits some of them. The table has around 150,000 clones, approximately 91% seen once. Specimen: PBMCs. This clonotype was sampled from a woman aged 40 to 49 in good health and CMV-seronegative. V usage is TRBV28 and J usage is TRBJ1-3, with 11 bases that match TRBD1. The chain's CDR3 is CASSSPGQGAGNTIYF. CDR3 DNA: TGTGCCAGCAGTTCACCGGGACAGGGGGCTGGAAACACCATATATTTT.